This TCR beta chain was identified in a study of T cell repertoires in cytomegalovirus infection. Study information: Public TCR beta signatures were indicative of both CMV infection and a matching HLA type. Study results and caveats: HLA-C-restricted CMV-specific TCR beta clonotypes prevailed in the ex vivo response.

TCRdb itself ran the reads through MiXCR, one entry per CDR3 protein. In the table there are a few hundred thousand distinct CDR3 sequences, about 39% of which are singletons. Germline V gives CDR1 DFQATT, CDR2 SNEGSKA (reference sequence). The CDR3 extends over 14 amino acids. V lost 0 bases and J lost 4; bases outside the gene matches: 4. To note about this clonotype: The target antigen is unknown.

The specimen was cultured PBMCs, collected from culture after CMV antigen stimulation. The sequence came from a human donor in good health (CMV status not recorded). Some clones in this sample may be carry-over from other donors' samples. This chain connects TRBV20-1 to TRBJ2-3; 7 nucleotides agree with TRBD2. CDR3 nucleotides: TGCAGTGCTAGAGATAGGGCGGGGGCAGATACGCAGTATTTT. Its protein is CSARDRAGADTQYF.